This passage covers 16 T cell receptor beta chains from one sample sequenced in a study of cytomegalovirus exposure and HLA in healthy donors. PCR amplification relied on 60 Vbeta primers (plus 13 Jbeta primers). Sequencing was performed with immunoSEQ multiplex PCR; in TCRdb, only in-frame clones are kept and a portion is missing. The data hold approximately 150,000 clones, with around 59% observed a single time. Sample: PBMCs. The receptors come from a male donor in good health and CMV-seronegative.

The CDR3: CASSPMGGKTQYF. The CDR3 region has the DNA TGTGCCAGCTCACCAATGGGGGGGAAGACCCAGTACTTC. The V and J genes are TRBV18 and TRBJ2-5, with 7 bases aligning to TRBD2. This CDR3 is built from 13 residues. Germline V gene lookup returns CDR1 KGHSH and CDR2 LQKENI. The junction had 3 bases not matched to a gene; V was cut back by 2 bases and J by 6 bases.

Only a few counts were recorded for this clone. The genes are TRBV7-2 and TRBJ1-1, with D perhaps TRBD1 (5 bases). This CDR3 has 15 amino acids. Trimming removed 5 bases at V and 1 base at J, with 14 bases between. Germline V gene data show CDR1 as SGHTA and CDR2 as FQGNSA. CDR3 in DNA: TGTGCCAGCAGCCCAATGGGGGGTGGGAACACTGAAGCTTTCTTT. Translation gives CASSPMGGGNTEAFF.

The chain employs TRBV5-4 and TRBJ2-7, with 7 bases aligning to TRBD1. V lost 7 bases, J lost 2 bases, and 6 bases stayed unmatched. CDR1 is SGHNT and CDR2 is YYREEE in the germline V gene (reference sequence). This CDR3 region has 13 residues. As DNA, the CDR3 is TGTGCCAGCGGGCGGACAGGTACCTACGAGCAGTACTTC. As protein: CASGRTGTYEQYF. Full variable domain (missing parts from reference TRBV5-4 and TRBJ2-7): ETGVTQSPTHLIKTRGQQVTLRCSSQSGHNTVSWYQQALGQGPQFIFQYYREEENGRGNFPPRFSGLQFPNYSSELNVNALELDDSALYLCASGRTGTYEQYFGPGTRLTVT.

This rearrangement joins TRBV7-9 to TRBJ2-3; D is possibly TRBD2 (6 bases). The CDR3 runs to 15 residues. V lost 3 bases and J 0 bases, leaving 10 bases between the germline ends. The germline V gene encodes CDR1 SEHNR and CDR2 FQNEAQ (reference sequence). The CDR3 here is CASSFLAGSTDTQYF. CDR3 DNA sequence: TGTGCCAGCAGCTTTCTGGCGGGGAGCACAGATACGCAGTATTTT.

The chain combines TRBV19 with TRBJ2-3; D is perhaps TRBD1 (6 bases). The CDR3 extends over 13 amino acids. Trimming took off 4 bases at V and 4 bases at J, with 9 bases between the two ends. The germline CDR1 and CDR2 sequences are LNHDA and SQIVND (reference sequence). Here the CDR3 reads CASSTRGADTQYF. CDR3 sequence (DNA): TGTGCCAGTAGTACCAGGGGCGCAGATACGCAGTATTTT.

This chain uses TRBV15 with TRBJ2-1; the match to TRBD2 covers 8 bases. Trimming cost V 3 bases and J 0 bases; bases outside gene matches: 7. CDR1 and CDR2 from the germline V gene are LNHNV and YYDKDF (reference sequence). The CDR3 length is 17 residues. The CDR3 reads CATSSPLAGYSYNEQFF. The CDR3 nucleotides read TGTGCCACCAGCAGCCCTTTAGCGGGGTACTCCTACAATGAGCAGTTCTTC.

The chain has TRBV29-1 and TRBJ2-7; TRBD1 matches 8 bases. From germline, CDR1 is SQVTM and CDR2 ANQGSEA. This CDR3 spans 13 amino acids. V lost 4 bases, J lost 7 bases, and 9 bases stayed unmatched. CDR3 residues: CSVGRTGSGEQYF. As DNA, the CDR3 is TGCAGCGTTGGGAGGACAGGGTCGGGTGAGCAGTACTTC.

This chain links TRBV30 with TRBJ1-1; 9 positions match TRBD1. Germline trimming cut 2 bases from V and 5 bases from J; bases unmatched to any gene: 3. CDR3 length equals 13 residues. Germline lookup yields CDR1 GTSNPN and CDR2 SVGIG (reference sequence). CDR3 DNA: TGTGCCTGGAGTCGGGGACAGGGTACTGAAGCTTTCTTT. Protein product: CAWSRGQGTEAFF.

This clone was counted a few times. This chain joins TRBV19 and TRBJ1-3; 9 bases fit TRBD1. Germline values: CDR1 LNHDA, CDR2 SQIVND (reference sequence). The CDR3 covers 17 residues. J gave up 4 bases and V 4 bases, and 11 bases lay outside the gene matches. CDR3 sequence: CASSTKRDRVAGNTIYF. CDR3 bases: TGTGCCAGTAGTACGAAGAGGGACAGGGTAGCGGGAAACACCATATATTTT.

This chain joins TRBV5-1 and TRBJ1-2; 8 positions agree with TRBD1. J gave up 6 bases and V 0 bases, and 4 bases lay outside the gene matches. Germline CDR1 SGHRS, CDR2 YFSETQ. The CDR3 extends over 14 amino acids. CDR3 loop: CASSLATGANGYTF. As DNA, the CDR3 is TGCGCCAGCAGCTTGGCGACAGGGGCGAATGGCTACACCTTC.

The J gene is TRBJ2-3, the V gene TRBV11-2; TRBD2 might be the D (6 bases). In germline, CDR1 is SGHAT, CDR2 FQNNGV. CDR3 length: 13 residues. The ends were cut back, 5 bases at V and 4 bases at J, with 10 bases in the middle. The CDR3 nucleotides read TGTGCCAGCAGCGCTCGACTAGCAGATACGCAGTATTTT. It codes for CASSARLADTQYF.

V gene TRBV11-3 combines with J gene TRBJ2-2; TRBD1 aligns across 9 bases. This CDR3 spans 15 amino acids. Looked up from germline, CDR1 is SGHNT and CDR2 is YENEEA. J was trimmed by 7 bases and V by 5 bases; bases with no gene match: 8. Written as DNA, the CDR3 is TGTGCCAGCAGCCAAAACAGGGGGCGCGTCGGGGAGCTGTTTTTT. This encodes CASSQNRGRVGELFF.

The chain uses TRBV30 and TRBJ2-3, with TRBD1 identical over 8 bases. The CDR3 consists of 14 residues. The trim removed 7 bases at V and 1 base at J, leaving 7 bases unmatched. CDR1 is GTSNPN, CDR2 SVGIG, per germline (reference sequence). The CDR3 DNA sequence: TGTGCCTTGACAGGGGTGAGGGGCACAGATACGCAGTATTTT. This translates into CALTGVRGTDTQYF.

The chain recombines TRBV9 with TRBJ2-7; 7 bases are a match to TRBD1. V shed 2 bases and J 4 bases; nucleotides not matched to a gene: 9. The length of the CDR3 is 15 residues. Germline V gene lookup returns CDR1 SGDLS and CDR2 YYNGEE. CDR3 sequence reads: CASSVQPGQTYEQYF. For the CDR3, the DNA is TGTGCCAGCAGCGTCCAGCCGGGACAGACGTACGAGCAGTACTTC.

J is TRBJ2-5 and V is TRBV20-1; D unresolved. The J call could be wrong; TRBJ2-7 is a better fit for the DNA end. Per germline, CDR1 DFQATT and CDR2 SNEGSKA (reference sequence). The CDR3 extends over 11 amino acids. The CDR3 region is CSARGALEQYF. The CDR3 nucleotides are TGCAGTGCTAGAGGGGCCCTCGAGCAGTACTTC.

The chain carries TRBV12-5 and TRBJ1-1; unclear D gene. The V end lost 3 bases, the J end lost 1 base, and 9 bases lay between the germline ends. The CDR3 sequence is 14 residues long. Germline V CDR1 and CDR2: LGHNT, FRNRAP. DNA of the CDR3: TGTGCTAGTGGTTTTCTGGCAGGGAACACTGAAGCTTTCTTT. As protein: CASGFLAGNTEAFF.